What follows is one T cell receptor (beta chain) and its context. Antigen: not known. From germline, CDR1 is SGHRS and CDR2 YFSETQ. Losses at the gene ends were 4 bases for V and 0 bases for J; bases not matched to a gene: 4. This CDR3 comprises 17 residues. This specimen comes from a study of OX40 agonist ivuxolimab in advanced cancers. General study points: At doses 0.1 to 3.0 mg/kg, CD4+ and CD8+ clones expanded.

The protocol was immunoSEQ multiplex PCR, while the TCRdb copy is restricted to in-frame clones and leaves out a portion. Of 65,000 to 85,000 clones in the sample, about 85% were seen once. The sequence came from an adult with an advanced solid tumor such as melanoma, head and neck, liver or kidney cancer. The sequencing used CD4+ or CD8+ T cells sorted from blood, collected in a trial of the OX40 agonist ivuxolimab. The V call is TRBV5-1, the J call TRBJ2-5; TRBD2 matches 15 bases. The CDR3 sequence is CASSAGLAGGYQETQYF. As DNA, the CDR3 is TGCGCCAGCAGCGCTGGACTAGCGGGGGGGTACCAAGAGACCCAGTACTTC. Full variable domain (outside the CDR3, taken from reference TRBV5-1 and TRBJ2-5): KAGVTQTPRYLIKTRGQQVTLSCSPISGHRSVSWYQQTPGQGLQFLFEYFSETQRNKGNFPGRFSGRQFSNSRSEMNVSTLELGDSALYLCASSAGLAGGYQETQYFGPGTRLLVL.